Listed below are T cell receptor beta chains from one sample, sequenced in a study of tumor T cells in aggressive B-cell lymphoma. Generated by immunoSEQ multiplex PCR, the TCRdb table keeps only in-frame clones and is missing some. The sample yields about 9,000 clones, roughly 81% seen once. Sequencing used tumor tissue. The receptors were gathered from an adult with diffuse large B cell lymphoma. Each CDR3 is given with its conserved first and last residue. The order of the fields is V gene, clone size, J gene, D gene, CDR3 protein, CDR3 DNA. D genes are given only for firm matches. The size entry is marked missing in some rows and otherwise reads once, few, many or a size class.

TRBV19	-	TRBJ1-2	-	CASRTLQGTYGYTF	TGTGCCAGTAGAACCCTTCAGGGGACCTATGGCTACACCTTC
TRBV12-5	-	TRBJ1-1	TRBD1	CASGVGRGRGAQAFF	TGTGCTAGTGGCGTCGGGAGGGGGCGAGGGGCCCAAGCTTTCTTT
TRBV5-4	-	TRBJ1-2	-	CASSARLGPRGYGYTF	TGTGCCAGCAGCGCAAGACTCGGTCCCAGGGGCTATGGCTACACCTTC
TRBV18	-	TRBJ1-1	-	CASSEGEVTEAFF	TGTGCCAGCTCGGAGGGTGAGGTTACTGAAGCTTTCTTT
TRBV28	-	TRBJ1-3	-	CASSIPSGNTIYF	TGTGCCAGCAGTATCCCGAGTGGAAACACCATATATTTT
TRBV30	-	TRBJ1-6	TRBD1	CAWTSDRANSPLHF	TGTGCCTGGACCTCGGACAGGGCCAATTCACCCCTCCACTTT
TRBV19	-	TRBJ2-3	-	CASSSRITDTQYF	TGTGCCAGTAGTAGCAGGATCACAGATACGCAGTATTTT
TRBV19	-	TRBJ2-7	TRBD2	CASGLADSYEQYF	TGTGCCAGTGGACTAGCGGACTCCTACGAGCAGTACTTC
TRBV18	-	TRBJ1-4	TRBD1	CASSSGQGITNEKLFF	TGTGCCAGCTCATCGGGACAGGGAATCACTAATGAAAAACTGTTTTTT
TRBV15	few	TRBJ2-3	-	CATSKAGEDTQYF	TGTGCCACCAGCAAGGCCGGGGAGGATACGCAGTATTTT
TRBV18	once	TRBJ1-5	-	CASSPAGESNQPQHF	TGTGCCAGCTCACCAGCAGGGGAAAGCAATCAGCCCCAGCATTTT
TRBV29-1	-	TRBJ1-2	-	CSVLEANYGYTF	TGCAGCGTTTTGGAGGCTAACTATGGCTACACCTTC
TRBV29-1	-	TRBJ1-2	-	CSVERGNYGYTF	TGCAGCGTTGAAAGGGGAAACTATGGCTACACCTTC
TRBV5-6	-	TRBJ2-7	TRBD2	CASSSTQGLGITYEQYF	TGTGCCAGCAGCTCGACACAGGGACTAGGTATCACCTACGAGCAGTACTTC
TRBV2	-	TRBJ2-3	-	CASSPLADTQYF	TGTGCCAGCAGCCCCCTCGCAGATACGCAGTATTTT
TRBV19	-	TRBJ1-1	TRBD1	CASTRTGNTEAFF	TGTGCCAGTACCCGGACAGGGAACACTGAAGCTTTCTTT
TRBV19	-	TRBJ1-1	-	CASSLGEVMNTEAFF	TGTGCCAGTAGCCTCGGGGAGGTCATGAACACTGAAGCTTTCTTT
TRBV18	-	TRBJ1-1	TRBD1	CASSQLATGKMNTEAFF	TGTGCCAGCTCCCAACTGGCGACAGGGAAGATGAACACTGAAGCTTTCTTT
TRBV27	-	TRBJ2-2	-	CASSLTAGRAGELFF	TGTGCCAGCAGTTTAACGGCGGGTCGGGCCGGGGAGCTGTTTTTT
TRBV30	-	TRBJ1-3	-	CAWSEGSWKGNTIYF	TGTGCCTGGAGTGAGGGGTCCTGGAAAGGAAACACCATATATTTT
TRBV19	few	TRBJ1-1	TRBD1	CASRGQGDTEAFF	TGTGCCAGTAGGGGACAGGGGGACACTGAAGCTTTCTTT
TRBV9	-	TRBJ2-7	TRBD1	CAGTGCHWEYF	TGTGCCGGGACAGGGTGTCACTGGGAGTACTTC
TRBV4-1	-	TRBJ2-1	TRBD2	CASSQDGRGGHNEQFF	TGCGCCAGCAGCCAAGATGGGCGGGGGGGCCACAATGAGCAGTTCTTC
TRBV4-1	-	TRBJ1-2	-	CASSPTQGNYGYTF	TGCGCCAGCAGTCCGACCCAGGGTAACTATGGCTACACCTTC
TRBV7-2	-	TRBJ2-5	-	CASSWTPQETQYF	TGTGCCAGCAGTTGGACACCCCAAGAGACCCAGTACTTC
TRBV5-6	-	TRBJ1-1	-	CASSLEVPQTLQPEAFF	TGTGCCAGCAGCTTGGAGGTCCCACAGACATTACAACCTGAAGCTTTCTTT
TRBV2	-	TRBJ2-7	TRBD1	CASSPGGSWGYEQYF	TGTGCCAGCAGCCCAGGGGGTAGCTGGGGCTACGAGCAGTACTTC
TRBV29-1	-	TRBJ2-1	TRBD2	CSGGEWLAVNEQFF	TGCAGCGGGGGGGAGTGGCTAGCGGTCAATGAGCAGTTCTTC
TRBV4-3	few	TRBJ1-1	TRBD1	CASSQDYEGAQNTEAFF	TGCGCCAGCAGCCAAGACTACGAGGGGGCTCAGAACACTGAAGCTTTCTTT
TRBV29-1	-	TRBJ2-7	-	CSAVRGNSYEQYF	TGCAGCGCCGTAAGGGGAAACTCCTACGAGCAGTACTTC
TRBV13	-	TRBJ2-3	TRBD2	CASSLGLAGATDTQYF	TGTGCCAGCAGCCTCGGACTAGCGGGGGCCACAGATACGCAGTATTTT
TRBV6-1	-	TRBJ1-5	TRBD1	CASSYETGRQPQHF	TGTGCCAGCAGTTATGAGACAGGGAGGCAGCCCCAGCATTTT
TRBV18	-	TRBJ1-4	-	CASSPTGIKSYGANEKLFF	TGTGCCAGCTCACCAACAGGGATTAAGTCTTACGGGGCTAATGAAAAACTGTTTTTT
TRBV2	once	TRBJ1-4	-	CASSVRTYEKLFF	TGTGCCAGCAGTGTGCGGACATATGAAAAACTGTTTTTT
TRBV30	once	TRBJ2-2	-	CAWSVLANTGELFF	TGTGCCTGGAGTGTACTAGCGAACACCGGGGAGCTGTTTTTT
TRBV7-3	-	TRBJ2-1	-	CASRDGTSPYNEQFF	TGTGCCAGCAGAGACGGGACATCTCCCTACAATGAGCAGTTCTTC
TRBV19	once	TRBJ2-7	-	CASSIGADSPYEQYF	TGTGCCAGTAGTATAGGGGCGGACAGTCCCTACGAGCAGTACTTC
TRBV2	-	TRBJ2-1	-	CASSQHYNEQFF	TGTGCCAGCAGTCAACATTACAATGAGCAGTTCTTC
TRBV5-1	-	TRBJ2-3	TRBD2	CASSFRPSAGGYTDTQYF	TGCGCCAGCAGCTTCCGTCCTTCGGCGGGAGGATACACAGATACGCAGTATTTT
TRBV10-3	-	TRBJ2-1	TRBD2	CATRMTSGSYNEQFF	TGTGCCACCCGGATGACTAGCGGTTCCTACAATGAGCAGTTCTTC
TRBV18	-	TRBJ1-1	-	CASSGYSSDTEAFF	TGTGCTTCCTCAGGCTACAGTTCGGATACTGAAGCTTTCTTT
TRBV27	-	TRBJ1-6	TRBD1	CASRRGDRNSPLHF	TGTGCCAGCAGAAGAGGGGACAGGAATTCACCCCTCCACTTT
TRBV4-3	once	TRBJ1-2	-	CASSQGSRLYGYTF	TGCGCCAGCAGCCAAGGGTCCAGGTTGTACGGCTACACCTTC
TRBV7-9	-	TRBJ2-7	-	CASSPPGDIYEQYF	TGTGCCAGCAGCCCCCCAGGGGACATTTACGAGCAGTACTTC
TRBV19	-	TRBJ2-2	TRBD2	CASSLRLARGGLTTGELFF	TGTGCCAGTAGTCTCCGCCTAGCGCGGGGGGGCTTAACCACCGGGGAGCTGTTTTTT
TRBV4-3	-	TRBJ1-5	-	CASSQILRGDQPQHF	TGCGCCAGCAGCCAAATCCTGAGAGGAGATCAGCCCCAGCATTTT
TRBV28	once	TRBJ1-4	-	CASSPTGPVTNEKLFF	TGTGCCAGCTCCCCGACAGGCCCGGTCACTAATGAAAAACTGTTTTTT